This TCR beta chain was retrieved from a study of identical twins. The length of the CDR3 is 15 residues. Germline-derived CDR1 and CDR2 are LGHDT and YNNKEL (reference sequence). V was pared by 3 bases and J by 0 bases, with 5 bases of the junction left unmatched. TCRdb reprocessed the 5' RACE reads with MiXCR, giving one entry per CDR3 protein. The repertoire holds about 240,000 distinct CDR3 sequences, with 12% as singletons. This clonotype was seen a handful of times. The data also belong to a second study, concerning yellow fever vaccine responses in identical twins.

This TCR was sampled from a woman between 18 and 29 years old in good health. The sequencing sample was made of memory (CD45RO+) T cells sorted from blood. This chain links TRBV3-1 with TRBJ2-7; 7 positions match TRBD1. The CDR3 nucleotides are TGTGCCAGCAGCCAGAGACAGGGCCTCTCCTACGAGCAGTACTTC. Its translation is CASSQRQGLSYEQYF.